The rows below give T cell receptor beta chains drawn from one sample of a study of CD8+ T cells in alopecia areata. The table came from immunoSEQ multiplex PCR; TCRdb's copy has only in-frame clones and leaves some out. The table has 110,000 to 150,000 clones, around 58% seen once; the top ten hold around 6.6%. The sequences come from CD4+ T cells sorted from blood, collected at week 0. These TCRs come from a human donor with alopecia areata. CDR3s include the opening cysteine and the closing phenylalanine or tryptophan. A D gene is named only where the DNA matches it firmly. For some rows the clone size is stated as once, few or many, or as a class when expanded; others skip it.

clone_size | j_call | d_call | v_call | cdr3_nt | cdr3_aa
few | TRBJ1-2 | . | TRBV5-1 | TGCGCCAGCAGCTTGGAACAGGGCCGCGGCTACACCTTC | CASSLEQGRGYTF
. | TRBJ2-7 | . | TRBV14 | TGTGCCAGCAGCCAAGACCGTTACCGGGCCTCCCACTTTTACTCCTACGAGCAGTACTTC | CASSQDRYRASHFYSYEQYF
. | TRBJ2-7 | . | TRBV5-6 | TGTGCCAGCAGCTTGGCCGGGCCAGGGTCCTACGAGCAGTACTTC | CASSLAGPGSYEQYF
. | TRBJ2-2 | TRBD2 | TRBV5-6 | TGTGCCAGCAGTAGACTAGCGGGGAACACCGGGGAGCTGTTTTTT | CASSRLAGNTGELFF
. | TRBJ2-2 | . | TRBV6-6 | TGTGCCAGCAGTTACAAAGTCACCGGGGAGCTGTTTTTT | CASSYKVTGELFF
. | TRBJ1-2 | . | TRBV29-1 | TGCAGCGTTGTAACAGGTGGCTACACCTTC | CSVVTGGYTF
few | TRBJ1-5 | . | TRBV7-9 | TGTGCCAGCAGCTTGAGCGGGCCCCAGCATTTT | CASSLSGPQHF
. | TRBJ2-5 | . | TRBV20-1 | TGCAGCCCGGTGACCCAGTACTTC | CSPVTQYF
few | TRBJ1-4 | TRBD1 | TRBV6-5 | TGTGCCAGCAGACCAGGGGGCGTTGAAAAACTGTTTTTT | CASRPGGVEKLFF
. | TRBJ1-2 | TRBD1 | TRBV29-1 | TGCAGCGCTGATGTGACGGGACAGGGTAGGGGCTACACCTTC | CSADVTGQGRGYTF
. | TRBJ2-5 | TRBD2 | TRBV4-1 | TGCGCCAGCAGCCAAGTTATCGGGACTAGCGGGGTGGGTGAGACCCAGTACTTC | CASSQVIGTSGVGETQYF
many | TRBJ2-4 | . | TRBV27 | TGTGCCAGCGCGTGGAAGGCAGGGTCCGTGACCAAAAACATTCAGTACTTC | CASAWKAGSVTKNIQYF
. | TRBJ2-5 | . | TRBV29-1 | TGCAGCGTTCTTGGGGCAGGAAAGAAGACCCAGTACTTC | CSVLGAGKKTQYF
. | TRBJ2-5 | . | TRBV30 | TGTGCCTGGATCGGGGCAGGGACGATGACCCAGTACTTC | CAWIGAGTMTQYF
few | TRBJ2-2 | . | TRBV7-2 | TGTGCCAGCAGCTTGGGTAGGACAGTCGGGGAGCTGTTTTTT | CASSLGRTVGELFF
few | TRBJ2-2 | TRBD2 | TRBV9 | TGTGCCAGCAGCTACGGGGGGTCGAACACCGGGGAGCTGTTTTTT | CASSYGGSNTGELFF
. | TRBJ1-2 | . | TRBV4-3 | TGCGCCAGCAGCCAAGCGAAGGGGGACTATGGCTACACCTTC | CASSQAKGDYGYTF
. | TRBJ2-7 | . | TRBV11-2 | TGTGCCAGCAGCCCCTGGGTTGACGAGCAGTACTTC | CASSPWVDEQYF
. | TRBJ1-6 | TRBD1 | TRBV18 | TGTGCCAGCTCACCATACACAGGGGGCAGTGAGTCACCCCTCCACTTT | CASSPYTGGSESPLHF
. | TRBJ1-2 | TRBD1 | TRBV29-1 | TGCAGCGTTAATGAACAGGGGAAGGGCTACACCTTC | CSVNEQGKGYTF
. | TRBJ2-7 | TRBD1 | TRBV29-1 | TGCAGCGTAGGACAGGGGAATTACGAGCAGTACTTC | CSVGQGNYEQYF
. | TRBJ2-5 | . | TRBV6-5 | TGTGCCAGCAGTTACGGCCGGCAGGGAGAGACCCAGTACTTC | CASSYGRQGETQYF
. | TRBJ1-2 | . | TRBV5-6 | TGTGCCAGCATCGAGCTTCCGGGACGCAGTGGCTACACCTTC | CASIELPGRSGYTF
once | TRBJ2-3 | . | TRBV7-2 | TGTGCCAGCAGCTTATCGGGGGATACGCAGTATTTT | CASSLSGDTQYF
once | TRBJ1-6 | . | TRBV6-1 | TGTGCCAGCAGTGAAAATGTGGGAGGGGGTTTGTCACCCCTCCACTTT | CASSENVGGGLSPLHF
. | TRBJ2-2 | . | TRBV9 | TGTGCCAGCAGCCCCGGAAATACGAACACCGGGGAGCTGTTTTTT | CASSPGNTNTGELFF
. | TRBJ1-4 | TRBD1 | TRBV5-1 | TGCGCCAGCAGCCTGGGACAGGGGTACGAAAAACTGTTTTTT | CASSLGQGYEKLFF
. | TRBJ2-5 | . | TRBV4-2 | TGTGCCAGCAGCCAATTGCGGAGGGAGACCCAGTACTTC | CASSQLRRETQYF
few | TRBJ1-1 | . | TRBV29-1 | TGCAGCGTTGACAGGGGCTTAGTCACTGAAGCTTTCTTT | CSVDRGLVTEAFF
. | TRBJ1-2 | . | TRBV20-1 | TGCAGTGCTAGGAGCTATGGCTACACCTTC | CSARSYGYTF
. | TRBJ2-1 | TRBD2 | TRBV6-1 | TGTGCCAGCAGTGCTAGCGGGGGCTCCTACAATGAGCAGTTCTTC | CASSASGGSYNEQFF
. | TRBJ1-2 | . | TRBV9 | TGTGCCAGCAGCTCTTTGACAGCCCTCAGGCCTGGCTACACCTTC | CASSSLTALRPGYTF
. | TRBJ2-1 | . | TRBV30 | TGTGCCTGGGCCCCTCAACACAATGAGCAGTTCTTC | CAWAPQHNEQFF
few | TRBJ2-4 | . | TRBV18 | TGTGCCAGCTCACAGACCCCGGGGGACTTAGCCAAAAACATTCAGTACTTC | CASSQTPGDLAKNIQYF
once | TRBJ2-4 | . | TRBV5-4 | TGTGCCAGCAGCTCCCCCCGAGGCGACCAGTACTTC | CASSSPRGDQYF
. | TRBJ2-6 | . | TRBV7-9 | TGTGCCAGCAGCCGCGGCCCCAGGACCGAGAGCTCTGGGGCCAACGTCCTGACTTTC | CASSRGPRTESSGANVLTF
. | TRBJ1-4 | . | TRBV6-4 | TGTGCCAGCAGTGCAGCGGGAGGAAAACTGTTTTTT | CASSAAGGKLFF
. | TRBJ1-1 | . | TRBV11-1 | TGTGCCAGCAGCTTAGAAGCCCCCGCGGAAGCTTTCTTT | CASSLEAPAEAFF
. | TRBJ2-7 | . | TRBV7-2 | TGTGCCAGCAGCTTTGGGGTGGTCCCTCTCGAGCAGTACTTC | CASSFGVVPLEQYF
few | TRBJ1-3 | . | TRBV4-3 | TGCGCCAGCAGCCCCACTAGAGCCTTCTCTGGAAACACCATATATTTT | CASSPTRAFSGNTIYF
. | TRBJ2-7 | TRBD1 | TRBV18 | TGTGCCAGCTCACCTACAGGGGTCGAGCAGTACTTC | CASSPTGVEQYF
. | TRBJ1-6 | . | TRBV5-1 | TGCGCCAGCAGCGGGTCGATCCCGGGCCGCCTCCACTTT | CASSGSIPGRLHF
. | TRBJ1-2 | . | TRBV20-1 | TGCAGTGCTAGACACGGCTATGGCTACACCTTC | CSARHGYGYTF
. | TRBJ1-1 | . | TRBV5-1 | TGCGCCAGCAGCTCCTCCACAGCGAGGAACACTGAAGCTTTCTTT | CASSSSTARNTEAFF
. | TRBJ1-1 | . | TRBV18 | TGTGCCAGCTCCCTACAGAACACTGAAGCTTTCTTT | CASSLQNTEAFF
. | TRBJ1-2 | . | TRBV30 | TGTGCCTGGACCGGGGGGGCGATCTATGGCTACACCTTC | CAWTGGAIYGYTF
. | TRBJ2-6 | . | TRBV7-9 | TGTGCCAGCAGCCGGGGCAACTCTGGGGCCAACGTCCTGACTTTC | CASSRGNSGANVLTF
. | TRBJ1-1 | . | TRBV30 | TGTGCCTGGGGCAGGTGGCAGCTGAACACTGAAGCTTTCTTT | CAWGRWQLNTEAFF
. | TRBJ1-2 | . | TRBV30 | TGTGCCTGCCACGCCCGGACCAATTTTAACTATGGCTACACCTTC | CACHARTNFNYGYTF
. | TRBJ1-5 | TRBD1 | TRBV19 | TGTGCCAGTAGGACAACAGGGGACAATCAGCCCCAGCATTTT | CASRTTGDNQPQHF
. | TRBJ1-2 | TRBD1 | TRBV7-2 | TGTGCCAGCAGCTTAAGACAGGGCTATGGCTACACCTTC | CASSLRQGYGYTF
few | TRBJ2-5 | . | TRBV25-1 | TGTGCCAGCAGTCGTAATGACGGACAAGAGACCCAGTACTTC | CASSRNDGQETQYF
few | TRBJ2-3 | . | TRBV7-2 | TGTGCCAGCAGCTTATCGTATACGCAGTATTTT | CASSLSYTQYF
few | TRBJ1-5 | . | TRBV20-1 | TGCAGTGCTAGTAGGACGTCAGACCAGCATTTT | CSASRTSDQHF
. | TRBJ2-5 | TRBD2 | TRBV5-1 | TGCGCCAGCAGCCCGGGACTAGCGGGGGGTTACCAAGAGACCCAGTACTTC | CASSPGLAGGYQETQYF